This paragraph reports one T cell receptor beta chain. The antigen remains unidentified. Germline CDR1 is MDHEN and CDR2 is SYDVKM. The CDR3 runs 16 residues. Trimming cost V 8 bases and J 6 bases, with 23 bases left between them. The sample belongs to a study of T cells in Graves' hyperthyroidism and ophthalmopathy. Study findings and constraints: Using 13 V-J features, a model discriminated ophthalmopathy from stable hyperthyroidism.

TCR beta CDR3 sequences were amplified from RNA transcripts. During a first-round RT-PCR of the TCR CDR3, the HTBI primer set was used. MiXCR, run by TCRdb on the multiplex PCR reads, gives a single entry per CDR3 protein. The sample yields 300,000 to 350,000 distinct CDR3 sequences, roughly a fifth seen once. Sequencing used blood. This clonotype was obtained from a woman between 50 and 59 years old with Graves' hyperthyroidism. The gene calls are TRBV28 and TRBJ2-1; either TRBD1 or TRBD2 may fit D (5 bases each). In nucleotides, the CDR3 is TGTGCCAGCGGTCTTTCTGAGGGACCCCTATCCAATGAGCAGTTCTTC. This translates into CASGLSEGPLSNEQFF.